The 14 T cell receptor beta chains listed next were all sequenced from one sample in a study of spatial heterogeneity in lung cancer. Indicated time point: sample taken at primary tumor resection. Unsorted whole RNA samples from tumor, nontumor lung or frozen PBMC were sequenced. TCRdb re-analysed the 5' RACE reads in MiXCR, keeping a single row per CDR3 protein. Among about 26,000 distinct CDR3 sequences listed, around 13% were seen once. The source was PBMCs, collected at surgery. The receptor set was obtained from a female donor with early-stage non-small cell lung cancer.

This clonotype appeared many times. The chain employs TRBV20-1 and TRBJ1-1, with D perhaps matching TRBD1 (6 bases). CDR3 length: 14 amino acids. Germline-derived CDR1 and CDR2 are DFQATT and SNEGSKA (reference sequence). V shed 4 bases and J shed 1 base, with 13 bases lying between them. The CDR3 sequence is CSANQPTGNTEAFF. CDR3 nucleotides: TGCAGTGCTAACCAGCCGACAGGGAACACTGAAGCTTTCTTT.

Of note for this clonotype: A single base separates this from a much larger clone, so it may be a read error. The gene calls are TRBV7-2 and TRBJ2-7, with a possible D match to TRBD1 (5 bases). This CDR3 region has 13 residues. Germline CDR1 SGHTA, CDR2 FQGNSA. DNA for the CDR3: TGTGTCAGCAGCTTAGACAGTACCTACGAGCAGTACGTC. It specifies CVSSLDSTYEQYV.

This clonotype was counted at least ten times. The chain recombines TRBV7-9 with TRBJ2-1; 8 nucleotides match TRBD2. Looked up from germline, CDR1 is SEHNR and CDR2 is FQNEAQ (reference sequence). Germline trimming cut 1 base from V and 6 bases from J; bases unmatched to any gene: 8. The CDR3 has 16 residues. The CDR3: CASSLGGTRSLNEQFF. The CDR3 bases are TGTGCCAGCAGCTTAGGCGGGACTAGATCCCTCAATGAGCAGTTCTTC.

At least ten counts were recorded for this clonotype. This chain links TRBV6-2 or TRBV6-3 with TRBJ2-5, with unresolved D. V lost 2 bases and J lost 3, with 4 bases in between. Germline CDR1 and CDR2: MNHEY and SVGEGT. The CDR3 extends over 12 amino acids. The CDR3 region has the DNA TGTGCCAGCAGTTACGCAGAAGAGACCCAGTACTTC. Translated, it gives CASSYAEETQYF.

This rearrangement joins TRBV28 to TRBJ2-2; D is uncertain. Germline lookup yields CDR1 MDHEN and CDR2 SYDVKM. The V end lost 10 bases, the J end lost 3 bases, and 9 bases lay between the germline ends. This CDR3 region has 12 residues. CDR3 in DNA: TGTGCCACTTGGAGCTACACCGGGGAGCTGTTTTTT. This codes for CATWSYTGELFF. Together with reference TRBV28 and TRBJ2-2, the CDR3 gives the full variable domain: DVKVTQSSRYLVKRTGEKVFLECVQDMDHENMFWYRQDPGLGLRLIYFSYDVKMKEKGDIPEGYSVSREKKERFSLILESASTNQTSMYLCATWSYTGELFFGEGSRLTVL.

This clonotype was detected many times. The V call is TRBV4-1, the J call TRBJ1-5; D not resolved. The germline CDR1 and CDR2 sequences are MGHRA and YSYEKL. This CDR3 region has 16 residues. With 3 bases removed from V and 5 bases from J, the gap between germline ends came to 17 bases. The CDR3 loop reads CASSQSLARLDQPQHF. DNA for the CDR3: TGCGCCAGCAGCCAGTCCCTCGCCCGACTGGATCAGCCCCAGCATTTT.

This clonotype was observed at least ten times. This chain uses TRBV27 with TRBJ1-2, with D possibly TRBD1 on 6 matching bases. The germline V gene encodes CDR1 MNHEY and CDR2 SMNVEV (reference sequence). CDR3 size: 14 residues. V lost 3 bases, J lost 4 bases, and 12 bases lay in between. The CDR3 region is CASSFRDTTYGYTF. The CDR3 nucleotides read TGTGCCAGCAGTTTTCGGGACACCACCTATGGCTACACCTTC.

There are many counts of this clonotype. One junction end does not reproduce the germline sequence, and a read error may be involved. V is TRBV7-7 and J is TRBJ2-5; 10 bases map to TRBD2. In germline, CDR1 is SSHAT, CDR2 FNYEAQ (reference sequence). CDR3 length equals 15 residues. The CDR3 reads CASSFLAGGPETQYF. The DNA of the CDR3 is TGTGCTAGCAGCTTTTTAGCGGGGGGCCCCGAGACCCAGTACTTC.

Many counts were recorded for this clonotype. The genes are TRBV21-1 and TRBJ2-7; the table names TRBD1, a call not compared with the DNA. TRBV21-1 is classified as a pseudogene. CDR3 length equals 12 residues. The CDR3 sequence is CASSKGPDEQYV. The CDR3 bases are TGTGCCAGCAGCAAGGGACCGGACGAGCAGTACGTC.

This clonotype was recorded many times. The chain employs TRBV7-9 and TRBJ1-4; a weak D match, TRBD1 (5 bases). The CDR3 is 15 residues long. Germline V gene lookup returns CDR1 SEHNR and CDR2 FQNEAQ (reference sequence). V lost 5 bases and J 1 base, leaving 11 bases between the germline ends. The CDR3 bases are TGTGCCAGCAGCCCCCTGGGGGGAACTAATGAAAAACTGTTTTTT. Protein: CASSPLGGTNEKLFF.

This clonotype was seen just once. A much larger clone differs from this one at a single base, so this may be a read error. V gene TRBV18 combines with J gene TRBJ2-5; D is unclear. The CDR3 totals 13 residues. Germline loops: CDR1 KGHSH, CDR2 LQKENI. As DNA, the CDR3 is TGTGCCAGCCCACCCGGCAACCTAGAGACCCAGTACTTC. Residues: CASPPGNLETQYF. The whole variable domain, filled in from reference TRBV18 and TRBJ2-5, reads NAGVMQNPRHLVRRRGQEARLRCSPMKGHSHVYWYRQLPEEGLKFMVYLQKENIIDESGMPKERFSAEFPKEGPSILRIQQVVRGDSAAYFCASPPGNLETQYFGPGTRLLVL.

In this sample, this clonotype turned up many times. CDR3 nucleotides: TGTGCCAGCAGCCCCCGTCCTGAAGCTTTCTTT. Translated: CASSPRPEAFF. This sequence joins TRBV7-9 and TRBJ1-1; D remains unclear. Trimming stripped 5 bases from V and 6 bases from J, with 7 bases between. Germline V lookup: CDR1 SEHNR, CDR2 FQNEAQ (reference sequence). This CDR3 has 11 amino acids.

CDR3 bases: TGTGCCAGCAGCTTGTTAGGCCTCGGGGGCTACACCTTC. Residues: CASSLLGLGGYTF. The chain is built from TRBV5-4 and TRBJ1-2; no definite D call. This CDR3 has 13 residues. Germline CDR1 reads SGHNT; CDR2 reads YYREEE (reference sequence). The V gene lost 1 base and the J gene lost 8 bases, with 12 bases spanning the gap.

This clonotype was found many times. The rearrangement joins TRBV12-3 or TRBV12-4 to TRBJ2-1; 14 bases line up with TRBD2. The CDR3 consists of 15 residues. Trimming removed 3 bases from V and 9 bases from J; junction bases left unmatched: 4. CDR3 DNA: TGTGCCAGCAGTTTGACTAGCGGGAGGGCGGGTGAGCAGTTCTTC. Amino acids: CASSLTSGRAGEQFF.